This entry concerns a single T cell receptor beta chain. What it binds is unknown. The CDR3 runs to 16 residues. Germline assignment: CDR1 SGHVS and CDR2 FQNEAQ. V gave up 5 bases and J gave up 2 bases; unmatched junction bases: 11. These data originate in a study of post-analysis software for immune sequencing data. Whole-study context: Secondary progressive, relapsing-remitting and progressive-relapsing multiple sclerosis were among the included disease courses.

The TCR beta cDNA libraries carried unique molecular identifiers. From around 1 to 10 million T cells, about 500,000 cDNA molecules were obtained. TCRdb called the PCR reads again in MiXCR, with one record for every CDR3 protein. The repertoire holds about 260,000 distinct CDR3 sequences, with 36% as singletons. Overall study results and limits: Patients showed TRBV5-6, TRBV5-1 and TRBV20-1 among four to six TRBV segments more frequent than in controls. Controls had significantly higher normalized Chao1 diversity than multiple sclerosis patients.

The receptor was isolated from a girl under 18 with multiple sclerosis. The gene calls are TRBV7-8 and TRBJ2-7; the match to TRBD1 covers 8 bases. Material: blood. CDR3 region: CASSPRTGRGTYEQYF. The CDR3 DNA follows: TGTGCCAGCAGCCCGAGGACAGGGCGAGGAACCTACGAGCAGTACTTC.